A single T cell receptor (beta chain) is shown here with its context. What it binds is unknown. With V trimmed by 6 bases and J by 0 bases, 8 bases remained unmatched. CDR3 length equals 16 residues. Germline V gives CDR1 SNHLY, CDR2 FYNNEI. The sample belongs to a study of OX40 agonist ivuxolimab in advanced cancers. Overall study: The dose-escalation cohort was around 83% male, with a mean age of about 60 years, ranging about 23 to 90. Findings of the study overall: Clonal expansion by week 6 occurred in CD4+ and CD8+ blood T cells (at 0.1 to 3.0 mg/kg).

Produced via immunoSEQ multiplex PCR; TCRdb's table is partial and in-frame only. The sample shows 80,000 to 95,000 clones, 70% to 90% of them seen only once. The sample in question was CD4+ or CD8+ T cells sorted from blood, obtained in a trial of the OX40 agonist ivuxolimab. The sequence was obtained from an adult with an advanced solid tumor such as melanoma, head and neck, liver or kidney cancer. The rearrangement links TRBV2 to TRBJ2-1; 7 bases align to TRBD1. The CDR3 reads CASSDSGTDSYNEQFF. The CDR3 DNA reads as TGTGCCAGCAGCGATTCCGGGACAGACTCCTACAATGAGCAGTTCTTC.